These 29 T cell receptor beta chains were all obtained from the same sample, sequenced in a study of blood T cell repertoires in COVID-19 (dated by TCRdb to the early 2020s). The library was generated by the immunoSEQ multiplex PCR assay. As stored in TCRdb, this immuneACCESS dataset retains in-frame rearrangements with V and J assigned. A fraction of the clones does not appear; measured against another copy, unresolved V genes explain less than half of the discrepancy, and the remainder lacks a known reason. The sample table records about 290,000 clones; roughly 86% of these occur just once. The top ten constitute 11% of the sample. The sample comprised peripheral blood. The receptors here all came from a woman under 40 with COVID-19, enrolled during active disease.

A few counts support this clone. The chain combines TRBV5-1 with TRBJ1-2; 7 bases are shared with TRBD1. The ends lost 5 bases at V and 8 bases at J; junction bases unmatched: 9. The CDR3 is 13 residues long. Germline V gives CDR1 SGHRS, CDR2 YFSETQ. The CDR3 loop is CASRGVAGGGYTF. The CDR3 DNA is TGCGCCAGCAGGGGTGTGGCAGGGGGAGGCTACACCTTC.

This clone was observed a handful of times. The chain is built from TRBV3-1 (or the pseudogene TRBV3-2) and TRBJ2-3; D perhaps matches TRBD2 (5 bases). Germline CDR1 is LGHDT and CDR2 is YNNKEL (reference sequence). Trimming pared 4 bases from V and 2 bases from J, leaving 7 bases between. The CDR3 has 13 residues. The CDR3 spells CASSPGFTDTQYF. The CDR3 DNA is TGTGCCAGCAGCCCGGGGTTCACAGATACGCAGTATTTT.

The chain carries TRBV6-2 or TRBV6-3 and TRBJ1-2; D not certain. CDR3 length: 14 amino acids. CDR1 and CDR2 (germline): MNHEY, SVGEGT. V was trimmed by 5 bases and J by 3 bases, leaving 13 bases between them. The CDR3 region is CASSRSRGYYGYTF. The CDR3 nucleotides are TGTGCCAGCAGTCGCTCGAGAGGATACTATGGCTACACCTTC.

The chain couples TRBV5-1 to TRBJ2-5, with D possibly TRBD1 on 6 matching bases. V was trimmed by 5 bases and J by 4 bases, leaving 18 bases between them. The V gene's germline CDR1 is SGHRS and CDR2 YFSETQ. The CDR3 sequence is 15 residues long. CDR3 nucleotide sequence: TGCGCCAGCAGTCCCCACAGGGACATAGGAGAGACCCAGTACTTC. Translating gives CASSPHRDIGETQYF.

This clone appeared a few times. The chain is built from TRBV28 and TRBJ1-3; D gene uncertain. V was shortened by 9 bases and J by 1 base, with 13 bases between the two germline ends. The CDR3 runs to 14 residues. Germline CDR1 reads MDHEN; CDR2 reads SYDVKM. Written as DNA, the CDR3 is TGTGCCAGTACGGACTCTGGGTCTGGAAACACCATATATTTT. Its protein product is CASTDSGSGNTIYF.

The chain recombines TRBV28 with TRBJ2-3; D perhaps matches TRBD2 (5 bases). V was shortened by 9 bases and J by 0 bases, with 10 bases between the two germline ends. The germline CDR1 and CDR2 sequences are MDHEN and SYDVKM. There are 13 residues in the CDR3. The CDR3 loop reads CASSPGSTDTQYF. CDR3 coding DNA: TGTGCCAGTAGCCCGGGGAGCACAGATACGCAGTATTTT.

This rearrangement joins TRBV11-2 to TRBJ1-1; 7 bases fit TRBD1. The CDR3 consists of 16 residues. The germline V gene encodes CDR1 SGHAT and CDR2 FQNNGV. V was pared by 6 bases and J by 0 bases, with 10 bases of the junction left unmatched. Here the CDR3 DNA reads TGTGCCAGCAGGATCGGACAGGAAAACATGAACACTGAAGCTTTCTTT. It yields the protein CASRIGQENMNTEAFF.

The CDR3: CASSPRGTLQGYSPLHF. The CDR3 nucleotides are TGTGCCAGCAGCCCCCGAGGCACCTTACAGGGGTATTCACCCCTCCACTTT. The chain joins TRBV7-2 to TRBJ1-6; 7 bases map to TRBD1. The germline V gene encodes CDR1 SGHTA and CDR2 FQGNSA. The CDR3 is 17 residues long. V was clipped by 5 bases and J by 8 bases; unmatched bases: 15. The variable domain in full, completed from reference TRBV7-2 and TRBJ1-6, reads GAGVSQSPSNKVTEKGKDVELRCDPISGHTALYWYRQSLGQGLEFLIYFQGNSAPDKSGLPSDRFSAERTGGSVSTLTIQRTQQEDSAVYLCASSPRGTLQGYSPLHFGNGTRLTVT.

The chain has TRBV9 and TRBJ2-7, with TRBD1 matching 8 bases. The CDR3 contains 14 residues. Germline CDR1 reads SGDLS; CDR2 reads YYNGEE. Trimming cost V 0 bases and J 3 bases; bases outside gene matches: 2. CDR3 coding DNA: TGTGCCAGCAGCGTAGGACAGGGGAACTACGAGCAGTACTTC. Translating it yields CASSVGQGNYEQYF.

The chain has TRBV7-2 and TRBJ1-2, with 7 bases matching TRBD1. Germline trimming cut 0 bases from V and 2 bases from J; bases unmatched to any gene: 3. The CDR3 is 15 residues long. Germline CDR1 is SGHTA and CDR2 is FQGNSA. The CDR3 loop is CASSLAGTANYGYTF. The CDR3 nucleotides are TGTGCCAGCAGCTTAGCTGGGACAGCGAACTATGGCTACACCTTC.

The chain combines TRBV30 with TRBJ1-1, with unresolved D. Between the trimmed V and J ends, which lost 5 bases and 2 bases, there was a span of 12 bases. This CDR3 has 13 residues. Per the germline V gene, CDR1 is GTSNPN and CDR2 is SVGIG (reference sequence). CDR3 nucleotide sequence: TGTGCCTGGGGCCTGGTGGCTAACACTGAAGCTTTCTTT. It codes for CAWGLVANTEAFF.

The chain recombines TRBV5-5 with TRBJ1-5, with D perhaps matching TRBD1 (6 bases). Germline V gene data show CDR1 as SGHKS and CDR2 as YYEKEE (reference sequence). The CDR3 runs to 15 residues. The V end lost 1 base, the J end lost 7 bases, and 15 bases lay between the germline ends. CDR3 nucleotide sequence: TGTGCCAGCAGCTTGCGGGGGGGGGCCGCGCAGCCCCAGCATTTT. Translation gives CASSLRGGAAQPQHF. Together with reference TRBV5-5 and TRBJ1-5, the CDR3 gives the full variable domain: DAGVTQSPTHLIKTRGQQVTLRCSPISGHKSVSWYQQVLGQGPQFIFQYYEKEERGRGNFPDRFSARQFPNYSSELNVNALLLGDSALYLCASSLRGGAAQPQHFGDGTRLSIL.

The chain links TRBV5-3 to TRBJ2-1; 7 nucleotides align to TRBD2. TRBV5-3 is given ORF status, its function remaining uncertain. The CDR3 runs 16 residues. The trim removed 8 bases at V and 6 bases at J, leaving 17 bases unmatched. CDR3 region: CASPKFRGGPLNEQFF. The CDR3 region has the DNA TGTGCCAGTCCCAAGTTTAGGGGAGGGCCACTCAATGAGCAGTTCTTC.

The chain has TRBV5-1 and TRBJ2-3, with 13 bases identical to TRBD2. Per germline, CDR1 SGHRS and CDR2 YFSETQ. This CDR3 is built from 20 residues. With 3 bases clipped from V and 0 bases from J, the junction kept 13 bases outside the gene matches. Here the CDR3 reads CASSSQLAGGRTVSTDTQYF. The DNA for the CDR3 is TGCGCCAGCAGCTCCCAACTAGCGGGGGGGCGAACCGTCAGCACAGATACGCAGTATTTT.

This clone was picked up a small number of times. The V gene is TRBV5-4, the J gene TRBJ1-1; D is perhaps TRBD1 (5 bases). CDR3 length: 12 amino acids. Between the trimmed V and J ends, which lost 2 bases and 6 bases, there was a span of 8 bases. CDR1 SGHNT and CDR2 YYREEE come from the germline V gene (reference sequence). For the CDR3, the DNA is TGTGCCAGCAGCTTAGACAGCGCTGAAGCTTTCTTT. It codes for CASSLDSAEAFF.

This chain joins TRBV6-6 and TRBJ2-2; 10 bases fit TRBD1. The CDR3 is 14 amino acids. Germline CDR1 reads MNHNY; CDR2 reads SVGAGI (reference sequence). J was trimmed by 5 bases and V by 6 bases; bases with no gene match: 3. The CDR3 DNA is TGTGCCAGCAGCCAGGGACAGGGGACCGGGGAGCTGTTTTTT. This codes for CASSQGQGTGELFF.

This clone showed up just once. The chain carries TRBV28 and TRBJ2-7, with D possibly TRBD1 on 5 matching bases. Trimming removed 3 bases from V and 5 bases from J, with 11 bases in between. This CDR3 has 13 residues. The V gene's germline CDR1 is MDHEN and CDR2 SYDVKM. This CDR3 is CASSFPRADEQYF. The CDR3 DNA follows: TGTGCCAGCAGTTTCCCCAGGGCGGACGAGCAGTACTTC.

The chain is built from TRBV7-2 and TRBJ2-3, with 10 bases identical to TRBD1. The trim removed 4 bases at V and 7 bases at J, leaving 11 bases unmatched. Germline values: CDR1 SGHTA, CDR2 FQGNSA. The CDR3 has 16 residues. The chain's CDR3 is CASSWQGQGISNTQYF. CDR3 DNA sequence: TGTGCCAGCAGCTGGCAGGGACAGGGGATATCAAATACGCAGTATTTT.

This chain connects TRBV6-5 to TRBJ2-1; 8 bases fit TRBD2. CDR1 and CDR2 from the germline V gene are MNHEY and SVGAGI. This CDR3 comprises 14 residues. V lost 0 bases to trimming and J lost 14 bases; unmatched junction nucleotides: 9. CDR3 DNA sequence: TGTGCCAGCAGTTACTCGAGGACTAGCTGGGGGGAGTTCTTC. Its protein product is CASSYSRTSWGEFF.

The chain couples TRBV14 to TRBJ2-5; D gene unclear. V was cut by 2 bases and J by 0 bases, with 13 bases left in between. The germline V gene encodes CDR1 SGHDN and CDR2 FVKESK. CDR3 size: 16 residues. CDR3 nucleotides: TGTGCCAGCAGCCAAAGAAGCCCCGGTTACCAAGAGACCCAGTACTTC. Protein sequence: CASSQRSPGYQETQYF. The complete variable domain, with remaining parts taken from reference TRBV14 and TRBJ2-5, reads EAGVTQFPSHSVIEKGQTVTLRCDPISGHDNLYWYRRVMGKEIKFLLHFVKESKQDESGMPNNRFLAERTGGTYSTLKVQPAELEDSGVYFCASSQRSPGYQETQYFGPGTRLLVL.

A note on this clone: One junction end disagrees with the germline gene, perhaps due to a read error. The chain links TRBV5-6 to TRBJ1-1, with D possibly matching TRBD1 (6 bases). Germline-derived CDR1 and CDR2 are SGHDT and YYEEEE. The CDR3 has 11 residues. The CDR3 loop is CASSFSDRRNF. The CDR3 DNA is TGTGCCAGCAGCTTCTCCGACAGGCGGAACTTT.

V is TRBV7-6 and J is TRBJ2-3; TRBD2 agrees at 9 bases. The germline CDR1 and CDR2 sequences are SGHVS and FNYEAQ. Losses at the gene ends were 5 bases for V and 4 bases for J; bases not matched to a gene: 13. This CDR3 has 17 residues. CDR3 nucleotides: TGTGCCAGCAGCCCTAGGAGGGCGGGGGGGCCAGCAGATACGCAGTATTTT. The encoded protein is CASSPRRAGGPADTQYF.

This clone was seen only a few times. V and J are TRBV28 and TRBJ1-4; 7 nucleotides match TRBD1. This CDR3 comprises 16 residues. Per germline, CDR1 MDHEN and CDR2 SYDVKM. V shed 6 bases, J shed 8 bases, and the junction held 15 bases outside the gene matches. The CDR3 nucleotides are TGTGCCAGCAGCAGTCCCCAGGCAGGGGGAAGAGAAAAACTGTTTTTT. It translates to CASSSPQAGGREKLFF.

The chain carries TRBV9 and TRBJ1-2, with D perhaps matching TRBD1 (5 bases). Trimming took off 4 bases at V and 6 bases at J, with 16 bases between the two ends. The CDR3 spans 14 residues. Germline V gives CDR1 SGDLS, CDR2 YYNGEE. The CDR3 sequence: CASSPGLGGNGYTF. In DNA, the CDR3 is TGTGCCAGCAGCCCTGGGCTGGGGGGGAATGGCTACACCTTC. The variable domain in full, completed from reference TRBV9 and TRBJ1-2, reads DSGVTQTPKHLITATGQRVTLRCSPRSGDLSVYWYQQSLDQGLQFLIQYYNGEERAKGNILERFSAQQFPDLHSELNLSSLELGDSALYFCASSPGLGGNGYTFGSGTRLTVV.

The V call is TRBV7-9, the J call TRBJ1-1, with D uncertain. Germline CDR1 is SEHNR and CDR2 is FQNEAQ (reference sequence). The CDR3 has 12 amino acids. V dropped 1 base and J dropped 11 bases, with 11 bases sitting between them. The CDR3 region is CASSLGTGGAFF. The CDR3 region has the DNA TGTGCCAGCAGCTTAGGGACTGGTGGTGCTTTCTTT.

The chain uses TRBV7-9 and TRBJ1-2; D is ambiguous. CDR3 length equals 17 residues. CDR1 SEHNR and CDR2 FQNEAQ come from the germline V gene (reference sequence). Between the trimmed V and J ends, which lost 0 bases and 7 bases, there was a span of 21 bases. The CDR3 region has the DNA TGTGCCAGCAGCTTAGCAATCCGGGTGGTACCGGAGCCTGGCTACACCTTC. It translates to CASSLAIRVVPEPGYTF.

The chain carries TRBV27 and TRBJ1-2; TRBD1 matches at 7 bases. V gave up 6 bases and J gave up 4 bases; unmatched junction bases: 11. The V gene's germline CDR1 is MNHEY and CDR2 SMNVEV (reference sequence). This CDR3 is 15 amino acids long. The CDR3 DNA follows: TGTGCCAGCAGACGACCGGGACAGTCTTTCTATGGCTACACCTTC. Translated: CASRRPGQSFYGYTF.

V and J are TRBV6-6 and TRBJ1-2; the D is unclear. The CDR3 is 11 residues long. Germline V gene lookup returns CDR1 MNHNY and CDR2 SVGAGI (reference sequence). The V end lost 3 bases, the J end lost 7 bases, and 6 bases lay between the germline ends. CDR3 sequence (DNA): TGTGCCAGCAGTTATCCAGGTGGCTACACCTTC. This encodes CASSYPGGYTF.

The chain links TRBV5-1 to TRBJ1-1; D is possibly TRBD1 (5 bases). There are 16 residues in the CDR3. The germline V gene encodes CDR1 SGHRS and CDR2 YFSETQ. The V and J ends lost 4 bases and 10 bases respectively, with 26 bases between them. CDR3 bases: TGCGCCAGCAGCGCTGGGGCAGGACCCGGGGGAAAGAGAGCTTTCTTT. As protein: CASSAGAGPGGKRAFF.